This T cell receptor beta chain emerged from a study of stem cell transplantation in POMP-related autoinflammatory disease. Looking at the study overall: CD8+ T cells were low and CD4+ cells naive-skewed before transplant. Overall study results and limits: Unique TRB V-J gene pairings were limited in number in patients with PRAID. In patients with PRAID, every analyzed T-cell subset tended to show lower diversity and higher clonality.

The protocol was immunoSEQ multiplex PCR, while the TCRdb copy is restricted to in-frame clones and leaves out a portion. The table includes 450 to 550 clones, around four fifths detected once. On this clone: Its antigen is unknown.

The CDR3 is 18 amino acids. The junction had 12 bases not matched to a gene; V was cut back by 1 base and J by 2 bases. The V gene's germline CDR1 is SGHTS and CDR2 YDEGEE. The rearrangement uses TRBV5-8 and TRBJ2-4; 7 bases align to TRBD2. Specimen: CD4+ follicular helper T cells (Tfh) from PBMCs, collected before stem cell transplantation. The clonotype originates from a human donor with POMP-related autoinflammation and immune dysregulation (PRAID). This chain's CDR3 is CASSLHGEGGTSKNIQYF. CDR3 DNA sequence: TGTGCCAGCAGCTTGCATGGTGAGGGAGGGACTTCCAAAAACATTCAGTACTTC.